These T cell receptor beta chains were read from a single sample in a study of CD8+CD57+ T cells in acquired aplastic anemia. TCRdb itself ran the reads through MiXCR, one entry per CDR3 protein. The top ten hold roughly 42% of the sample, which has 270,000 or so distinct CDR3 sequences, 82% seen once. Sequencing was performed on sorted CD4+, CD8+, or CD8+CD57+ T cells (not recorded which) from PBMCs. All receptors come from a human donor with aplastic anemia. Each CDR3 is given with its conserved first and last residue. A D gene is named only where the DNA matches it firmly. Rows give clone size only sometimes, using once, few, many, or a class for an expanded clone.

CDR3,DNA,size,D,V,J
CASSLTSGSLSEQYF,TGTGCCAGCAGCTTAACCAGCGGGAGCTTGAGTGAGCAGTATTTT,.,TRBD2,TRBV7-9,TRBJ2-3
CASSSSSGPSSEHF,TGTGCCAGCAGCAGCAGCTCCGGGCCATCCTCCGAGCACTTC,once,.,TRBV9,TRBJ2-5
CSARSYVRKNTEAFF,TGCAGTGCTAGAAGTTACGTGCGCAAGAACACTGAAGCTTTCTTT,once,.,TRBV20-1,TRBJ1-1
CASGDGGTDTEAF,TGTGCCAGCGGCGACGGGGGCACGGATACGGAAGCTTTT,once,.,TRBV9,TRBJ2-3
CAISDVRGYYNEQFF,TGTGCCATCAGTGATGTGCGGGGGTACTACAATGAGCAGTTCTTC,few,TRBD2,TRBV10-3,TRBJ2-1
CAGRWDRETQYLAFF,TGTGCCGGACGCTGGGATAGGGAGACCCAGTACTTAGCTTTCTTT,.,.,TRBV7-9,TRBJ1-1
CASGGATSIQYF,TGTGCCAGCGGAGGAGCTACAAGCATTCAGTACTTC,.,.,TRBV9,TRBJ2-4
CASSWDRGSGELFF,TGTGCTAGCAGTTGGGACAGGGGTTCCGGGGAGCTGTTTTTT,many,TRBD1,TRBV7-7,TRBJ2-2
CASSLVPSGGAETQYF,TGTGCCAGCAGCTTAGTGCCTAGCGGGGGGGCCGAGACCCAGTACTTC,.,TRBD2,TRBV7-3,TRBJ2-5
CASSPSRPGETQYF,TGTGCCAGCAGCCCCAGTCGCCCTGGGGAGACCCAGTACTTC,.,.,TRBV12-3/TRBV12-4,TRBJ2-5
CASTLGTGYGYTF,TGTGCCAGCACCTTAGGGACAGGCTATGGCTACACCTTC,.,TRBD1,TRBV12-3/TRBV12-4,TRBJ1-2
CASSLTGASSYEQYF,TGCGCCAGCAGCTTGACAGGGGCGAGCTCCTACGAGCAGTACTTC,.,TRBD1,TRBV5-1,TRBJ2-7
CATSSRALAYTQYF,TGTGCCACCAGCAGCCGGGCCCTAGCATACACGCAGTACTTC,.,.,TRBV15,TRBJ2-7
CASSIGGRTPYNEQFF,TGTGCCAGTAGTATAGGCGGGAGGACCCCCTACAATGAGCAGTTCTTC,once,TRBD2,TRBV19,TRBJ2-1
CASGDGGRATTYF,TGTGCCAGCGGGGACGGGGGCAGAGCTACGACGTATTTT,.,.,TRBV7-8,TRBJ2-3
CSVERGGSYTF,TGCAGCGTTGAAAGGGGCGGTAGCTACACCTTC,few,.,TRBV29-1,TRBJ1-2
CATSRGSDPVTKYF,TGTGCCACCAGCAGAGGGTCAGACCCCGTGACCAAGTACTTC,.,.,TRBV7-2,TRBJ2-5
CASSTTGRTKETQYF,TGTGCCAGCAGTACCACCGGAAGGACAAAAGAGACCCAGTACTTC,.,.,TRBV5-5,TRBJ2-5
CASSYAAGTSYEQYF,TGTGCCAGCAGTTACGCCGCAGGGACCTCCTACGAGCAGTACTTC,.,.,TRBV6-5,TRBJ2-7
CASSVAGGRDNTYF,TGTGCCAGCAGCGTAGCTGGGGGTCGTGACAACACGTATTTT,.,.,TRBV9,TRBJ2-3
CASSQATYSPLHYF,TGTGCCAGCAGCCAGGCTACTTATTCACCCCTCCACTATTTT,.,.,TRBV7-6,TRBJ2-3
CASSLSETGRGSYTF,TGTGCCAGCAGCTTATCCGAGACAGGTAGAGGGAGCTACACCTTC,.,.,TRBV7-8,TRBJ1-2
CASSLEFSGNTGELFF,TGTGCCAGCAGCTTGGAATTCTCAGGGAACACCGGGGAGCTGTTTTTT,.,.,TRBV11-3,TRBJ2-2
CASSRQAKGTYGYTF,TGTGCCAGCTCAAGACAGGCCAAGGGCACCTATGGCTACACCTTC,.,.,TRBV11-3,TRBJ1-2
CATSSRGLACEQYF,TGTGCCACCAGCTCCCGGGGCCTAGCCTGCGAGCAGTACTTC,.,.,TRBV7-3,TRBJ2-7
CASSQGRGGDTEAPQHF,TGTGCCAGCAGCCAAGGTAGGGGAGGGGATACTGAAGCTCCCCAGCATTTT,.,.,TRBV7-3,TRBJ1-5
CATLRAQGGGYTF,TGTGCCACGCTCAGGGCACAGGGAGGAGGCTACACCTTC,.,.,TRBV19,TRBJ1-2
CSASSGADTQYF,TGCAGTGCTAGCTCGGGAGCAGATACGCAGTATTTT,.,.,TRBV20-1,TRBJ2-3
CASSISGTDTFNYGYTF,TGTGCCAGTAGCATCTCCGGGACAGACACTTTCAACTATGGCTACACCTTC,.,TRBD1,TRBV4-1,TRBJ1-2
CASSFDSAPYNSHF,TGTGCCAGCAGCTTCGACAGCGCCCCCTATAATTCACATTTT,.,.,TRBV9,TRBJ2-3
CASSQSGGADYGYTF,TGTGCCAGTAGCCAGAGCGGGGGCGCCGACTATGGCTACACCTTC,.,.,TRBV19,TRBJ1-2
CISVPDRGQGKVGSAKNIQYF,.,.,.,TRBV7-5,TRBJ2-4
CASRRQSNGGGHGQFF,TGTGCCAGCAGAAGACAAAGCAACGGGGGTGGCCATGGGCAGTTCTTC,.,.,TRBV7-3,TRBJ2-1
CASSVGTARNQPLHF,TGTGCCAGCAGCGTAGGGACCGCCCGAAATCAGCCCCTCCACTTT,.,.,TRBV9,TRBJ1-6
CASSLRPGTHHEQF,TGTGCCAGCAGCTTAAGGCCCGGGACTCACCACGAGCAGTTT,once,.,TRBV7-3,TRBJ1-6